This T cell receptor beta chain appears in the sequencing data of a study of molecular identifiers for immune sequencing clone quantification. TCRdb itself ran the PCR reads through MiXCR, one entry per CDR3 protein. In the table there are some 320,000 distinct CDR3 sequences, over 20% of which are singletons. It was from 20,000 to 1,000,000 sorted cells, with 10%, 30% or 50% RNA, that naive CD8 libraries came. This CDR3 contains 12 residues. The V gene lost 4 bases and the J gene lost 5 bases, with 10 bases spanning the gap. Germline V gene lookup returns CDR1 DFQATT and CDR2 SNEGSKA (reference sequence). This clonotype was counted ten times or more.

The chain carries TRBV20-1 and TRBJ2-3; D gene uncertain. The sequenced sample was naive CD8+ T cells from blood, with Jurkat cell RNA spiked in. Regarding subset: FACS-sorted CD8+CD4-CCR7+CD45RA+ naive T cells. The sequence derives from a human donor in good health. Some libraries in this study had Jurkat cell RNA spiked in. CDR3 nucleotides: TGCAGTGCTACCTGGTCCGGAGATACGCAGTATTTT. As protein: CSATWSGDTQYF.